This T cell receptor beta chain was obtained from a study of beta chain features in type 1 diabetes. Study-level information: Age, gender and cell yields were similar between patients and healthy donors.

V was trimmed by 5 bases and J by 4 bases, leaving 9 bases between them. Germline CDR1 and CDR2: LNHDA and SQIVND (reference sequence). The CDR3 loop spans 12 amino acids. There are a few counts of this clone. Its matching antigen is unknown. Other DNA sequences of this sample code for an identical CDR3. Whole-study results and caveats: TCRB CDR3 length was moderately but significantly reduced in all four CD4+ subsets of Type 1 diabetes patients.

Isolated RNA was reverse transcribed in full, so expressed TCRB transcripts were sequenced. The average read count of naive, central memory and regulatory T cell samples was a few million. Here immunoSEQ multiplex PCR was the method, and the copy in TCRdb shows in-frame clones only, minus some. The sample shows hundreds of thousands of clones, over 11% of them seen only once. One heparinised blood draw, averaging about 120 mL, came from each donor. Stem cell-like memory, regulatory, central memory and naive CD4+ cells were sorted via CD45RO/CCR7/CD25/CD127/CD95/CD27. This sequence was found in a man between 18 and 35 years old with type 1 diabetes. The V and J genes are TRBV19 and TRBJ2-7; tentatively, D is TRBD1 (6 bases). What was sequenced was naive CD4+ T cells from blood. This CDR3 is CASSLQGYEQYF. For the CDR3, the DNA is TGTGCCAGTAGTTTACAGGGATACGAGCAGTACTTC.